A single sample is the source of the 9 T cell receptor beta chains below, sequenced in a study of T cell changes during pregnancy in multiple sclerosis (dated by TCRdb to 2018 to 2020). Libraries were prepared through the immunoSEQ multiplex PCR assay. TCRdb holds this immuneACCESS table with in-frame rearrangements only. Some clones are missing; in checked studies, unresolved V genes explain under half, and the rest has no known cause. Across this sample there are over 45,000 clones, with approximately 90% seen only once. The ten top clones hold around 2.1% of the sample. The input for sequencing was peripheral blood, taken in the first trimester of pregnancy. Receptor source: a female donor in good health, enrolled as a control in a pregnancy study.

This sequence joins TRBV5-7 and TRBJ2-7, with D possibly matching TRBD1 (6 bases). TRBV5-7 is treated as an ORF (open reading frame) with a function not yet certain. V was cut by 4 bases and J by 0 bases, with 14 bases left in between. The CDR3 is 15 amino acids. For the CDR3, the DNA is TGTGCCAGCAGCCACAAACAGGGTAACTCCTACGAGCAGTACTTC. Its protein product is CASSHKQGNSYEQYF.

This chain connects TRBV28 to TRBJ1-5; D is perhaps TRBD1 (5 bases). V was cut by 2 bases and J by 4 bases, with 15 bases left in between. The germline V gene has CDR1 MDHEN and CDR2 SYDVKM. The CDR3 consists of 16 residues. Here the CDR3 DNA reads TGTGCCAGCAGTTTAACCCAGGGTTTGGGGAATCAGCCCCAGCATTTT. Protein sequence: CASSLTQGLGNQPQHF.

The chain recombines TRBV4-1 with TRBJ2-3; 7 positions agree with TRBD1. V dropped 5 bases and J dropped 5; count of bases not matched to a gene: 7. This CDR3 is built from 14 residues. Germline-derived CDR1 and CDR2 are MGHRA and YSYEKL. The CDR3 region has the DNA TGCGCCAGCAGCGCGTACGGGACAGAAGATACGCAGTATTTT. It codes for CASSAYGTEDTQYF.

The V call is TRBV27, the J call TRBJ1-4; weak D call: TRBD1 (5 bases). The V end lost 8 bases, the J end lost 9 bases, and 19 bases lay between the germline ends. The CDR3 runs to 14 residues. Germline assignment: CDR1 MNHEY and CDR2 SMNVEV (reference sequence). The CDR3 here is CASWGVRTKKKLFF. The CDR3 nucleotides are TGTGCCAGCTGGGGGGTACGGACAAAGAAAAAACTGTTTTTT.

This chain connects TRBV11-3 to TRBJ2-2; 7 nucleotides line up with TRBD2. This CDR3 region has 18 residues. The germline V gene encodes CDR1 SGHNT and CDR2 YENEEA. Losses at the gene ends were 5 bases for V and 5 bases for J; bases not matched to a gene: 17. For the CDR3, the DNA is TGTGCCAGCAGCCCTGGTCGGACTAGGGGTGTTGGGACCGGGGAGCTGTTTTTT. The encoded protein is CASSPGRTRGVGTGELFF.

This chain links TRBV5-4 with TRBJ2-2; tentative D call: TRBD1 (6 bases). Trimming left V 1 base short and J 6 bases short, with 13 bases between. This CDR3 is built from 15 residues. Germline V lookup: CDR1 SGHNT, CDR2 YYREEE (reference sequence). The CDR3 spells CASSLPGQQAGELFF. In DNA, the CDR3 is TGTGCCAGCAGCTTGCCAGGACAGCAGGCCGGGGAGCTGTTTTTT.

The genes are TRBV10-1 and TRBJ1-3; possible D gene TRBD1, 5 bases. V was clipped by 5 bases and J by 1 base, with 6 bases between them. Germline CDR1 reads WNHNN; CDR2 reads SYGVQD (reference sequence). The CDR3 totals 13 residues. The CDR3: CASSQGSGNTIYF. In nucleotides, the CDR3 is TGCGCCAGCAGTCAGGGATCTGGAAACACCATATATTTT.

The genes are TRBV5-6 and TRBJ2-1; D is ambiguous. The CDR3 has 14 residues. Germline lookup yields CDR1 SGHDT and CDR2 YYEEEE. Trimming stripped 4 bases from V and 5 bases from J, with 13 bases between. The CDR3 sequence is CASSPPPANNEQFF. In DNA form, the CDR3 reads TGTGCCAGCAGCCCACCCCCTGCGAACAATGAGCAGTTCTTC.

The genes are TRBV27 and TRBJ1-2; TRBD1 might be the D (6 bases). The CDR3 sequence is 15 residues long. V gave up 5 bases and J gave up 4 bases, with 17 bases separating them. Germline V lookup: CDR1 MNHEY, CDR2 SMNVEV (reference sequence). The CDR3 coding sequence is TGTGCCAGCAGTCCCGCCAGGGGAAGGGGCTATGGCTACACCTTC. It yields the protein CASSPARGRGYGYTF.